This T cell receptor (beta chain) is from a study of EBV T-cell therapy then PD-1 blockade in nasopharyngeal carcinoma. Time point meaning: 266 days after commencement of treatment, after nivolumab therapy. Treatment here: AdE1-LMPpoly-expanded autologous EBV-specific T-cell therapy followed by anti-PD-1 nivolumab. A note on this clone: Antigen specificity is unknown.

Sequencing used immunoSEQ multiplex PCR; TCRdb keeps in-frame clones, though not all of them. The data contain roughly 20,000 clones, about 80% of them seen just once; the ten biggest clones take up 30% to 35%. This CDR3 is 14 amino acids long. The germline V and J ends were trimmed by 6 bases and 1 base, with 12 bases remaining between them. Germline CDR1 reads MNHEY; CDR2 reads SVGEGT. The source was CD8+ T cells from blood, collected at roughly day 250 from a patient whose treatment included autologous EBV-specific T cells and nivolumab. The receptor was isolated from a man aged 35-49 years with nasopharyngeal carcinoma. The V gene is TRBV6-2 or TRBV6-3, the J gene TRBJ1-1; maybe TRBD1 (6 bases). For the CDR3, the DNA is TGTGCCAGCAGCAGGGGACATCGGAACACTGAAGCTTTCTTT. This translates into CASSRGHRNTEAFF.